This record concerns one T cell receptor (beta chain) sequence. This sample was taken from a study of blood T cell repertoires in COVID-19. At the level of the study: The analysed material was cDNA or gDNA that came from T cells, B-cell-depleted T cells, or PBMCs.

The length of the CDR3 is 13 residues. V was cut by 0 bases and J by 9 bases, with 9 bases left in between. CDR1 SGHNT and CDR2 YENEEA come from the germline V gene. Source study methods: Amplification of reference gene primers was used by the study to estimate nucleated cell counts. Clones were read by immunoSEQ multiplex PCR, and TCRdb kept only the in-frame ones, dropping some. The V and J calls and clone size come from that table; D and trimming were worked out from the DNA. The sample has 240,000 or so clones, roughly 79% seen once. The chain joins TRBV11-3 to TRBJ2-1; D is unresolved. This receptor was obtained from a woman at least 80 years old with COVID-19, enrolled during active disease. Sequencing was done on a sample of peripheral blood. The CDR3 region is CASSLEELSEQFF. The CDR3 nucleotides are TGTGCCAGCAGCTTAGAAGAACTAAGTGAGCAGTTCTTC.